Listed below are T cell receptor beta chains from one sample, sequenced in a study of blood T cell repertoires in COVID-19. This table comes from immunoSEQ multiplex PCR, and its TCRdb copy is limited to in-frame clones, with some not included. Seen here are more than 300,000 clones, 70% to 90% observed once, and the top ten hold nearly 6.5%. The sample consisted of peripheral blood. The receptors here all came from a man between 18 and 29 years old who had recovered from COVID-19. The CDR3 runs from the conserved cysteine through the conserved F or W. D genes are given only for firm matches. Clone size, where shown, is once, few, many, or a class for clones that have expanded.

size: .
D: .
V: TRBV4-2
J: TRBJ2-7
DNA: TGTGCCAGCAGACAAGGTAGCGGACCCTACGAGCAGTACTTC
CDR3: CASRQGSGPYEQYF

size: .
D: TRBD2
V: TRBV3-1/TRBV3-2
J: TRBJ2-3
DNA: TGTGCCAGCAGCCTTCCCGCCGGACTAGCGGGCACAGATACGCAGTATTTT
CDR3: CASSLPAGLAGTDTQYF

size: .
D: .
V: TRBV19
J: TRBJ1-1
DNA: TGTGCCAGTATTTCGACAGGCAGGGCCACTGAAGCTTTCTTT
CDR3: CASISTGRATEAFF

size: .
D: .
V: TRBV27
J: TRBJ1-1
DNA: TGTGCCAGCAGCCCTTCCGGGGGGACTGAAGCTTTCTTT
CDR3: CASSPSGGTEAFF

size: .
D: TRBD1
V: TRBV5-4
J: TRBJ2-5
DNA: TGTGCCAGCAGTTCGAGACAGGGCCAGGAGACCCAGTACTTC
CDR3: CASSSRQGQETQYF

size: .
D: .
V: TRBV4-1
J: TRBJ2-1
DNA: TGCGCCAGCAGCCCAGTAAACTTCAGGGATGAGCAGTTCTTC
CDR3: CASSPVNFRDEQFF

size: few
D: .
V: TRBV11-2
J: TRBJ1-3
DNA: TGTGCCAGCAGCTTAGATCGGCGCAGGGCTCCCTCTGGAAACACCATATATTTT
CDR3: CASSLDRRRAPSGNTIYF

size: .
D: .
V: TRBV3-1/TRBV3-2
J: TRBJ1-5
DNA: TGTGCCAGCAGCCAAGATAGGAGGGGGCCCCAGCATTTT
CDR3: CASSQDRRGPQHF

size: .
D: .
V: TRBV11-2
J: TRBJ2-3
DNA: TGTGCCAGCAGCTCCACCCTTGGCGGAGGGTTCACAGATACGCAGTATTTT
CDR3: CASSSTLGGGFTDTQYF

size: .
D: TRBD1
V: TRBV19
J: TRBJ1-3
DNA: TGTGCCAGTAGTATAGCGGACAGGCCTGGAAACACCATATATTTT
CDR3: CASSIADRPGNTIYF

size: .
D: TRBD1
V: TRBV9
J: TRBJ1-2
DNA: TGTGCCAGCAGCGCACAACAGGGGGCATACGGCTACACCTTC
CDR3: CASSAQQGAYGYTF

size: once
D: TRBD1
V: TRBV24-1
J: TRBJ1-1
DNA: TGTGCCACCAGTGACTCGGACAGGGTTGCTTTCTTT
CDR3: CATSDSDRVAFF

size: .
D: TRBD1
V: TRBV27
J: TRBJ2-7
DNA: TGTGCCAGCACCCGTAAGAGGGGGCACTCCGAGCAGTACTTC
CDR3: CASTRKRGHSEQYF

size: .
D: .
V: TRBV6-5
J: TRBJ2-7
DNA: TGTGCCAGCAGTTACGGGGTAGGGAGCTCCTACGAGCAGTACTTC
CDR3: CASSYGVGSSYEQYF

size: .
D: TRBD2
V: TRBV15
J: TRBJ2-2
DNA: TGTGCCACCAGCAGACGCGCGGGCGGGGGGCTAAACACCGGGGAGCTGTTTTTT
CDR3: CATSRRAGGGLNTGELFF

size: .
D: .
V: TRBV2
J: TRBJ2-7
DNA: TGTGCCAGCAGGGGGGCAGGGGCGGTATCCGAGCAGTACTTC
CDR3: CASRGAGAVSEQYF

size: .
D: .
V: TRBV6-2/TRBV6-3
J: TRBJ1-6
DNA: TGTGCCAGCAGTTTGTCGGGACACCATAATTCACCCCTCCACTTT
CDR3: CASSLSGHHNSPLHF

size: .
D: .
V: TRBV18
J: TRBJ2-3
DNA: TGTGCCAGCTCACCCAGGGCCGTGCCAGATACGCAGTATTTT
CDR3: CASSPRAVPDTQYF

size: .
D: .
V: TRBV18
J: TRBJ1-4
DNA: TGTGCCAGCTCACCGGGAGTGGGTGAAAAACTGTTTTTT
CDR3: CASSPGVGEKLFF

size: .
D: .
V: TRBV7-2
J: TRBJ2-7
DNA: TGTGCCAGCAGCTTACCGGGATCATCCTACGAGCAGTACTTC
CDR3: CASSLPGSSYEQYF

size: .
D: .
V: TRBV7-3
J: TRBJ1-1
DNA: TGTGCCAGCAGCTTTTCGGGGAACACTGAAGCTTTCTTT
CDR3: CASSFSGNTEAFF

size: .
D: .
V: TRBV3-1/TRBV3-2
J: TRBJ2-7
DNA: TGTGCCAGCAGCTTGCGGACAGAGTTATACTACGAGCAGTACTTC
CDR3: CASSLRTELYYEQYF

size: .
D: .
V: TRBV7-2
J: TRBJ2-2
DNA: TGTGCCAGCCTCTTAGGCAGTACCGGGGAGCTGTTTTTT
CDR3: CASLLGSTGELFF

size: .
D: .
V: TRBV7-3
J: TRBJ2-3
DNA: TGTGCCAGCAGCTTAAACGGGGATACAGATACGCAGTATTTT
CDR3: CASSLNGDTDTQYF

size: .
D: TRBD2
V: TRBV5-1
J: TRBJ2-3
DNA: TGCGCCAGCAGCCTGGCGCTAGCGGGAAGCACAGATACGCAGTATTTT
CDR3: CASSLALAGSTDTQYF

size: .
D: .
V: TRBV19
J: TRBJ1-2
DNA: TGTGCCAGTAGTATTCTCGGCGAAATCGGGGGCTACACCTTC
CDR3: CASSILGEIGGYTF

size: few
D: TRBD1
V: TRBV5-4
J: TRBJ1-2
DNA: TGTGCCAGCAGCGGTCCGGGACAGAACTATGGCTACACCTTC
CDR3: CASSGPGQNYGYTF

size: .
D: .
V: TRBV30
J: TRBJ2-3
DNA: TGTGCCTGGGGCGGGGTCGGCTACACAGATACGCAGTATTTT
CDR3: CAWGGVGYTDTQYF

size: few
D: .
V: TRBV19
J: TRBJ2-6
DNA: TGTGCCAGTAGTCCCGGACTCTCTGGGGCCAACGTCCTGACTTTC
CDR3: CASSPGLSGANVLTF

size: .
D: TRBD2
V: TRBV6-4
J: TRBJ2-7
DNA: TGTGCCAGCAACCTCGGCGGGACTAGCGGAGGTACCTCCTACGAGCAGTACTTC
CDR3: CASNLGGTSGGTSYEQYF

size: .
D: .
V: TRBV6-5
J: TRBJ2-7
DNA: TGTGCCAGCCGGGAAACCAGCTCCTACGAGCAGTACTTC
CDR3: CASRETSSYEQYF

size: .
D: .
V: TRBV7-9
J: TRBJ1-2
DNA: TGTGCCAGCAGCCAGAAGACAGATCCCCTCTATGGCTACACCTTC
CDR3: CASSQKTDPLYGYTF

size: .
D: .
V: TRBV9
J: TRBJ2-2
DNA: TGTGCCAGCAGCGCCTGGGGGGACACCGGGGAGCTGTTTTTT
CDR3: CASSAWGDTGELFF

size: .
D: .
V: TRBV5-1
J: TRBJ1-4
DNA: TGCGCCAGCAGCTTGGACAGGGCGAACGAAAAACTGTTTTTT
CDR3: CASSLDRANEKLFF

size: .
D: .
V: TRBV6-5
J: TRBJ2-3
DNA: TGTGCCAGCACCAGGGTTAGCACAGATACGCAGTATTTT
CDR3: CASTRVSTDTQYF

size: once
D: .
V: TRBV7-9
J: TRBJ2-5
DNA: TGTGCCGGGGAGGCCCAGTACTTC
CDR3: CAGEAQYF

size: .
D: TRBD1
V: TRBV5-1
J: TRBJ2-6
DNA: TGCGCCAGCAGCTCCGGGACAGCCTCTGGGGCCAACGTCCTGACTTTC
CDR3: CASSSGTASGANVLTF

size: once
D: .
V: TRBV12-3/TRBV12-4
J: TRBJ1-5
DNA: TGTGCCAGCAGTTTTTCGGAGTTTCAGCCCCAGCATTTT
CDR3: CASSFSEFQPQHF

size: .
D: TRBD1
V: TRBV11-2
J: TRBJ1-1
DNA: TGTGCCAGCAGCTTGGGTGACAGGGTGAACACTGAAGCTTTCTTT
CDR3: CASSLGDRVNTEAFF

size: .
D: TRBD2
V: TRBV5-1
J: TRBJ2-1
DNA: TGCGCCAGCAGCTCTTTCTCTAGCGGGAGCTACAATGAGCAGTTCTTC
CDR3: CASSSFSSGSYNEQFF

size: .
D: TRBD1
V: TRBV4-1
J: TRBJ1-3
DNA: TGCGCCAGCAGCCAAGTTTACATGACAGGGGCTGCAAACACCATATATTTT
CDR3: CASSQVYMTGAANTIYF

size: .
D: .
V: TRBV27
J: TRBJ1-5
DNA: TGTGCCAGCAGTTTTGCAGGCGGCAATCAGCCCCAGCATTTT
CDR3: CASSFAGGNQPQHF

size: .
D: .
V: TRBV7-9
J: TRBJ1-4
DNA: TGTGCCAGCAGCTTAATTTCAGGGGTGACTAATGAAAAACTGTTTTTT
CDR3: CASSLISGVTNEKLFF

size: .
D: .
V: TRBV5-1
J: TRBJ1-2
DNA: TGCGCCAGCAGCTTGGAAACGGAGTATGGCTACACCTTC
CDR3: CASSLETEYGYTF

size: .
D: TRBD1
V: TRBV6-5
J: TRBJ1-4
DNA: TGTGCCAGCAGCCGACAGGGGACGACTAATGAAAAACTGTTTTTT
CDR3: CASSRQGTTNEKLFF

size: .
D: TRBD1
V: TRBV11-2
J: TRBJ1-2
DNA: TGTGCCAGCAGCACGGACAGGGACTATGGCTACACCTTC
CDR3: CASSTDRDYGYTF

size: once
D: TRBD1
V: TRBV5-1
J: TRBJ1-2
DNA: TGCGCCAGCTCCGCAGGGGGACAGGGGTTTAACTATGGCTACACCTTC
CDR3: CASSAGGQGFNYGYTF

size: .
D: .
V: TRBV11-3
J: TRBJ2-7
DNA: TGTGCCAGCAGCGGAACAGGTACTTACGAGCAGTACTTC
CDR3: CASSGTGTYEQYF

size: .
D: TRBD1
V: TRBV12-3/TRBV12-4
J: TRBJ2-1
DNA: TGTGCCAGCAGGCTACAGGGGAATGAGCAGTTCTTC
CDR3: CASRLQGNEQFF

size: .
D: .
V: TRBV5-5
J: TRBJ2-7
DNA: TGTGCCAGCAGGGCCGACACCCCCTACGAGCAGTACTTC
CDR3: CASRADTPYEQYF

size: .
D: .
V: TRBV11-2
J: TRBJ1-6
DNA: TGTGCCAGCAGCACAGGGACGGGAAGAAATTCACCCCTCCACTTT
CDR3: CASSTGTGRNSPLHF

size: .
D: TRBD1
V: TRBV2
J: TRBJ1-2
DNA: TGTGCCAGTTTTCCACGGACAGGAGCTAACTATGGCTACACCTTC
CDR3: CASFPRTGANYGYTF

size: .
D: .
V: TRBV25-1
J: TRBJ2-2
DNA: TGTGCCAGCACTTACGGCGGCACCGGGGAGCTGTTTTTT
CDR3: CASTYGGTGELFF

size: .
D: TRBD1
V: TRBV6-2/TRBV6-3
J: TRBJ2-7
DNA: TGTGCCAGCAGCGACAGGGGGAGGTACGAGCAGTACTTC
CDR3: CASSDRGRYEQYF

size: .
D: .
V: TRBV18
J: TRBJ1-1
DNA: TGTGCCAGCTCACCACAGGCGGGGCCCATGAACACTGAAGCTTTCTTT
CDR3: CASSPQAGPMNTEAFF

size: .
D: .
V: TRBV19
J: TRBJ1-2
DNA: TGTGCCAGTAGTACACAGGGAAGCTATGGCTACACCTTC
CDR3: CASSTQGSYGYTF

size: .
D: TRBD2
V: TRBV5-1
J: TRBJ2-7
DNA: TGCGCCAGCTCTCGGGGGGTCGGGGTCTTAGAGTACGAGCAGTACTTC
CDR3: CASSRGVGVLEYEQYF

size: .
D: TRBD1
V: TRBV6-5
J: TRBJ1-1
DNA: TGTGCCAGCAGTCAGACAGGGGGCACTGAAGCTTTCTTT
CDR3: CASSQTGGTEAFF

size: .
D: TRBD1
V: TRBV6-5
J: TRBJ2-7
DNA: TGTGCCAGCAGCGCGAGGGGGCGCGACTACGAGCAGTACTTC
CDR3: CASSARGRDYEQYF

size: .
D: .
V: TRBV19
J: TRBJ1-1
DNA: TGTGCCAGTACCCTTGAGAGGGACACTGAAGCTTTCTTT
CDR3: CASTLERDTEAFF